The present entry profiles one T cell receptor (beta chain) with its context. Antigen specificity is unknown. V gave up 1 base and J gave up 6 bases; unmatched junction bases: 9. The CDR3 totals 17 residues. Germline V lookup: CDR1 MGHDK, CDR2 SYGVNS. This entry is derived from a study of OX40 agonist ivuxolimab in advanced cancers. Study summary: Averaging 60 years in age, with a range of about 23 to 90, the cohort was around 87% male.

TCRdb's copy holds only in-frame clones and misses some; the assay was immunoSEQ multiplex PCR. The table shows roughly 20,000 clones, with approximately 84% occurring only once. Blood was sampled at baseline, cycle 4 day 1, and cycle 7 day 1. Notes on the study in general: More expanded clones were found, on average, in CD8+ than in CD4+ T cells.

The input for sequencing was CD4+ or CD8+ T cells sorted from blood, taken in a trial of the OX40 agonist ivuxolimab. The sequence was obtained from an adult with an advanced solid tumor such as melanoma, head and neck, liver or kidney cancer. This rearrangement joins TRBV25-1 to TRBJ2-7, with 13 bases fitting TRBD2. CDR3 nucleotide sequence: TGTGCCAGCAGTGAATCAAAGGGACTAGCGGGGTCTGTCGAGCAGTACTTC. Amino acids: CASSESKGLAGSVEQYF.